Below are 8 T cell receptor beta chains sequenced from a single sample in a study of blood T cell repertoires in COVID-19. This table comes from immunoSEQ multiplex PCR, and its TCRdb copy is limited to in-frame clones, with some not included. The sample yields roughly 66,000 clones, roughly nine tenths seen once. The source material was peripheral blood. These receptors all stem from a human donor in a cohort sampled during active COVID-19.

This clone was detected only once. The genes are TRBV7-9 and TRBJ2-7, with D maybe TRBD1 (5 bases). V was clipped by 0 bases and J by 3 bases, with 18 bases between them. This CDR3 contains 17 residues. From germline, CDR1 is SEHNR and CDR2 FQNEAQ (reference sequence). As DNA, the CDR3 is TGTGCCAGCAGCTTAGCGTCAGACAGCAAAGAAATCTACGAGCAGTACTTC. Translation gives CASSLASDSKEIYEQYF. The variable domain in full, completed from reference TRBV7-9 and TRBJ2-7, reads DTGVSQNPRHKITKRGQNVTFRCDPISEHNRLYWYRQTLGQGPEFLTYFQNEAQLEKSRLLSDRFSAERPKGSFSTLEIQRTEQGDSAMYLCASSLASDSKEIYEQYFGPGTRLTVT.

The chain recombines TRBV9 with TRBJ1-3, with D unresolved. The germline gives CDR1 SGDLS, CDR2 YYNGEE. The CDR3 sequence is 16 residues long. With 0 bases removed from V and 4 bases from J, the gap between germline ends came to 14 bases. CDR3 DNA: TGTGCCAGCAGCGTAGATTTGGCAGAACCAGGAAACACCATATATTTT. Its protein is CASSVDLAEPGNTIYF. Full variable domain (outside the CDR3, taken from reference TRBV9 and TRBJ1-3): DSGVTQTPKHLITATGQRVTLRCSPRSGDLSVYWYQQSLDQGLQFLIQYYNGEERAKGNILERFSAQQFPDLHSELNLSSLELGDSALYFCASSVDLAEPGNTIYFGEGSWLTVV.

The gene calls are TRBV2 and TRBJ2-2; tentatively, D is TRBD2 (6 bases). In germline, CDR1 is SNHLY, CDR2 FYNNEI. Trimming stripped 6 bases from V and 6 bases from J, with 14 bases between. The CDR3 has 14 amino acids. The CDR3 reads CASRNGGWAGELFF. The CDR3 DNA reads TGTGCCAGCAGGAACGGGGGATGGGCCGGGGAGCTGTTTTTT.

The chain recombines TRBV28 with TRBJ2-3; D gene uncertain. The CDR3 runs to 14 residues. The V end lost 5 bases, the J end lost 5 bases, and 14 bases lay between the germline ends. The germline V gene encodes CDR1 MDHEN and CDR2 SYDVKM. CDR3: CASSTPPLRDTQYF. The DNA for the CDR3 is TGTGCCAGCAGTACTCCACCCCTTAGAGATACGCAGTATTTT.

This rearrangement joins TRBV25-1 to TRBJ2-7; 7 nucleotides match TRBD2. Germline CDR1 reads MGHDK; CDR2 reads SYGVNS. This CDR3 comprises 16 residues. Trimming took 7 bases from V and 4 from J; bases not matched to a gene: 16. CDR3 DNA: TGTGCCAGCACCCCTGGGGGAGGGCCCGGTTTGTACGAGCAGTACTTC. This sequence encodes CASTPGGGPGLYEQYF.

For the CDR3, the DNA is TGCAGCGTTGACCAGGGTGAGGATGGCTACACCTTC. This sequence encodes CSVDQGEDGYTF. The chain couples TRBV29-1 to TRBJ1-2; possible D gene TRBD1, 5 bases. Germline CDR1 and CDR2: SQVTM and ANQGSEA. The ends were cut back, 3 bases at V and 6 bases at J, with 11 bases in the middle. The CDR3 covers 12 residues.

This chain joins TRBV30 and TRBJ2-1; D uncertain. V gave up 7 bases and J gave up 0 bases, with 10 bases separating them. The CDR3 extends over 13 amino acids. Per germline, CDR1 GTSNPN and CDR2 SVGIG (reference sequence). CDR3 nucleotides: TGTGCCTTGACTCGGAGCTCCTACAATGAGCAGTTCTTC. Translated: CALTRSSYNEQFF.

The chain joins TRBV7-2 to TRBJ2-6; 8 bases agree with TRBD2. Germline values: CDR1 SGHTA, CDR2 FQGNSA. The CDR3 runs to 15 residues. V lost 5 bases to trimming and J lost 2 bases; unmatched junction nucleotides: 2. In DNA, the CDR3 is TGTGCCAGCAGCCGGGGGGGTGCTGGGGCCAACGTCCTGACTTTC. As protein: CASSRGGAGANVLTF.